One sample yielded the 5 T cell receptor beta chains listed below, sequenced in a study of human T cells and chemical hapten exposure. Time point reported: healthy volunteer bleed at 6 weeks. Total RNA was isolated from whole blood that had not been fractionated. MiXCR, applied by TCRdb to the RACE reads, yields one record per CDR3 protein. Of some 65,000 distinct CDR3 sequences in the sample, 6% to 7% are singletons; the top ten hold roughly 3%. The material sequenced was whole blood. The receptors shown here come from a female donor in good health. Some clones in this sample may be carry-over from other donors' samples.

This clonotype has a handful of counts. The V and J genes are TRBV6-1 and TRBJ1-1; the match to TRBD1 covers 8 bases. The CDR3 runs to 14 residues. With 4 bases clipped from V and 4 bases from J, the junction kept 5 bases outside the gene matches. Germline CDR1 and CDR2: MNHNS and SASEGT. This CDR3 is CASSGWTGSTEAFF. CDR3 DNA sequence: TGTGCCAGCAGTGGCTGGACAGGGAGCACTGAAGCTTTCTTT.

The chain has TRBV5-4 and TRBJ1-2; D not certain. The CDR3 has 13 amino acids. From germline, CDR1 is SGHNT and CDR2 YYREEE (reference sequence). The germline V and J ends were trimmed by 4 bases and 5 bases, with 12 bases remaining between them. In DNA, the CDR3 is TGTGCCAGCAGCACGGCAGCTACTTATGGCTACACCTTC. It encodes CASSTAATYGYTF. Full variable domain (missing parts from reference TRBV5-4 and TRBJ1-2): ETGVTQSPTHLIKTRGQQVTLRCSSQSGHNTVSWYQQALGQGPQFIFQYYREEENGRGNFPPRFSGLQFPNYSSELNVNALELDDSALYLCASSTAATYGYTFGSGTRLTVV.

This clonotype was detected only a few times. The CDR3 coding sequence is TGCGCCAGCAGTGAGTCGGGCCTAGATACGCAGTATTTT. Residues: CASSESGLDTQYF. The J gene is TRBJ2-3, the V gene TRBV10-1; no reliable D call. The CDR3 extends over 13 amino acids. The ends were cut back, 0 bases at V and 5 bases at J, with 6 bases in the middle. Germline V gene data show CDR1 as WNHNN and CDR2 as SYGVQD (reference sequence).

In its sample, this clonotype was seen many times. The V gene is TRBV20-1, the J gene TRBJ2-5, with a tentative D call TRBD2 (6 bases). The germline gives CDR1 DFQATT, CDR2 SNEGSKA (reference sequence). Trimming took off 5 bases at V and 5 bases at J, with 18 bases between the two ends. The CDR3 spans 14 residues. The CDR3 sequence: CSAVPGLGTETQYF. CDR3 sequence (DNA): TGCAGTGCTGTGCCGGGACTGGGGACTGAGACCCAGTACTTC.

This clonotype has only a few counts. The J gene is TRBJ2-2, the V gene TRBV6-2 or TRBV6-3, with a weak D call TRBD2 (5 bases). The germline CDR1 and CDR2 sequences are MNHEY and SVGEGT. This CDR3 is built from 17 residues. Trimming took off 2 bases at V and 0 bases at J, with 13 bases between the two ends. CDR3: CASSYTYSVPNTGELFF. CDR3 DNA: TGTGCCAGCAGTTACACTTATAGCGTGCCGAACACCGGGGAGCTGTTTTTT.